The entry that follows covers one T cell receptor (beta chain) sequence. The sample carries other DNA sequences with the same CDR3. This entry is derived from a study of blood T cell repertoires in COVID-19. Study-wide background: From T cells, B-cell-depleted T cells, or PBMCs came the material, which was cDNA or gDNA.

V shed 0 bases and J 7 bases; nucleotides not matched to a gene: 1. Per germline, CDR1 SGHNT and CDR2 YYREEE (reference sequence). CDR3 length: 13 residues. Original analysis: Reference gene primer amplification gave estimated nucleated cell counts. Data came from immunoSEQ multiplex PCR; TCRdb stores just in-frame clones and leaves some out. The DNA was the basis for D and trimming; V, J and clone size are from that table. The sample contains around 230,000 clones, less than 90% of which appear only once. V gene TRBV5-4 combines with J gene TRBJ2-1; 7 bases fit TRBD2. Sequencing input: PBMCs or T cells enriched from blood (not recorded which). This sequence originates from a woman aged 25 to 45 who had recovered from COVID-19. Here the CDR3 DNA reads TGTGCCAGCAGCTTGGCCGGGGGGAATGAGCAGTTCTTC. Amino acids: CASSLAGGNEQFF.